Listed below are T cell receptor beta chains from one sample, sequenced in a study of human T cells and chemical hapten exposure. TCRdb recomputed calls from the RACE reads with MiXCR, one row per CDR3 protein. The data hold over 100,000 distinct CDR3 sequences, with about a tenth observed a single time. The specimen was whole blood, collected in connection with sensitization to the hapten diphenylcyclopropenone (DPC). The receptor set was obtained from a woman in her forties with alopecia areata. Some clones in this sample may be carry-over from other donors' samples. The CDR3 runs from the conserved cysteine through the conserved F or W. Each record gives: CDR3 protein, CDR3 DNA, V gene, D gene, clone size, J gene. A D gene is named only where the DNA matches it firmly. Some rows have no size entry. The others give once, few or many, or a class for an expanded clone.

CASSVAGVGRTGELFF TGTGCCAGCAGCGTTGCTGGGGTAGGAAGGACCGGGGAGCTTTTTTTT TRBV7-9 - many TRBJ2-2
CASSRDHYEQYF TGTGCCAGCAGCCGTGATCACTACGAGCAGTACTTC TRBV16 - - TRBJ2-7
CASSRWGQTGAFF TGTGCCAGCAGCCGCTGGGGGCAGACTGGTGCTTTCTTT TRBV7-9 - many TRBJ1-1
CASRTGGAAGYTF TGTGCCAGCCGGACAGGGGGGGCTGCTGGCTACACCTTC TRBV5-5 TRBD1 - TRBJ1-2
CASSQSSTGPEQYF TGTGCCAGCAGCCAATCATCGACAGGGCCGGAGCAGTACTTC TRBV3-1 TRBD1 many TRBJ2-7
CSVEGTSSPYEQYF TGCAGCGTTGAAGGGACTAGCTCCCCCTACGAGCAGTACTTC TRBV29-1 TRBD2 few TRBJ2-7
CASTPRGPEAFF TGTGCCAGCACCCCTAGGGGCCCTGAAGCTTTCTTT TRBV12-3/TRBV12-4 - many TRBJ1-1
CATSGTTGGPDTQYF TGTGCCACCAGCGGTACGACGGGGGGCCCAGATACGCAGTATTTT TRBV15 - - TRBJ2-3
CASSLQLSSYNEQFF TGCGCCAGCAGCTTACAACTTAGCTCCTACAATGAGCAGTTCTTC TRBV5-1 - - TRBJ2-1
CASSVVAGPTGELFF TGTGCCAGCAGCGTAGTAGCAGGGCCCACCGGGGAGCTGTTTTTT TRBV9 - few TRBJ2-2
CASSLEAFPLGPSGYTF TGTGCCAGCAGCTTAGAGGCCTTTCCCCTTGGACCTTCTGGCTACACCTTC TRBV7-6 - many TRBJ1-2
CASSYSNSPERFSDEQYF TGTGCCAGCAGTTACTCGAACAGCCCCGAACGGTTTTCCGACGAGCAGTACTTC TRBV6-2/TRBV6-3 - many TRBJ2-7
CAAREGDEKLFF TGTGCCGCGCGGGAAGGCGATGAAAAACTGTTTTTT TRBV7-9 - - TRBJ1-4
CASSGGQNYNSPLHF TGTGCCAGCAGTGGGGGACAGAACTATAATTCACCCCTCCACTTT TRBV6-1 TRBD1 - TRBJ1-6
CASSLTGGGQPQHF TGTGCCAGCAGCCTCACAGGGGGCGGTCAGCCCCAGCATTTT TRBV7-2 TRBD1 few TRBJ1-5
CASSLGSRGSEQFF TGTGCCAGCAGCTTAGGTTCTCGTGGGAGCGAGCAGTTCTTC TRBV11-3 - few TRBJ2-1
CASTSSGTGGYEQYF TGTGCCAGCACCTCATCCGGGACAGGGGGCTACGAGCAGTACTTC TRBV7-9 TRBD1 - TRBJ2-7
CSVEVARAQAFF TGCAGCGTTGAAGTGGCGAGGGCCCAAGCTTTCTTT TRBV29-1 - few TRBJ1-1
CSARDWTASGEQYF TGCAGTGCTAGAGATTGGACAGCTAGTGGCGAGCAGTACTTC TRBV20-1 - - TRBJ2-7
CASSPVGSYNEQFF TGCGCCAGCAGCCCCGTCGGGAGTTACAATGAGCAGTTCTTC TRBV5-1 - - TRBJ2-1
CAGGQGTGELFF TGTGCCGGTGGACAGGGCACCGGGGAGCTGTTTTTT TRBV30 TRBD1 few TRBJ2-2
CASSPIGQKQILYGYTF TGTGCCAGCAGTCCGATAGGACAGAAACAAATCCTCTATGGCTACACCTTC TRBV6-5 - many TRBJ1-2
CASRDLAGGSYEQYF TGTGCCAGCAGAGATCTAGCGGGGGGTTCCTACGAGCAGTACTTC TRBV6-5 TRBD2 few TRBJ2-7
CASSLQPSSTDTQYF TGTGCCAGCAGCTTACAGCCATCTAGCACAGATACGCAGTATTTT TRBV7-2 - - TRBJ2-3
CASSDYPGSTDTQYF TGTGCCAGCAGTGACTATCCGGGAAGCACAGATACGCAGTATTTT TRBV2 - few TRBJ2-3
CASSLRLAGATQYF TGCGCCAGCAGCTTGAGACTAGCGGGGGCAACGCAGTATTTT TRBV5-1 TRBD2 few TRBJ2-3
CASSFGSVYQETQYF TGTGCCAGCAGTTTTGGGAGTGTGTACCAAGAGACCCAGTACTTC TRBV12-3/TRBV12-4 - few TRBJ2-5
CSVEAEKRGGGNEQFF TGCAGCGTTGAAGCAGAAAAGCGGGGGGGCGGCAATGAGCAGTTCTTC TRBV29-1 TRBD2 many TRBJ2-1
CASSQPTGGRNQPQHF TGCGCCAGCAGCCAGCCTACAGGGGGCCGGAATCAGCCCCAGCATTTT TRBV4-1 TRBD1 - TRBJ1-5
CASSARSSSQETQYF TGTGCCAGCAGCGCCAGGTCCTCCTCCCAAGAGACCCAGTACTTC TRBV7-2 - many TRBJ2-5
CASSQDLSGPDRPEGDTQYF TGCGCCAGCAGCCAAGATTTGAGCGGCCCGGACAGGCCGGAGGGGGATACGCAGTATTTT TRBV4-3 - - TRBJ2-3